The 23 T cell receptor beta chains presented below share a single source sample, sequenced in a study of patients and donors after allogeneic stem cell transplantation. A single record per CDR3 protein comes from TCRdb applying MiXCR to the RT-PCR reads. The profile shows more than 150,000 distinct CDR3 sequences, about 40% of them singletons. Sequences were obtained from blood, either unsorted or a sorted T cell fraction (not recorded which). These receptors were collected from a human donor who was either an allogeneic HSCT recipient or a stem cell or donor lymphocyte infusion donor (not recorded which). It is not recorded whose cells these are; they may come from a transplant donor.

This clonotype was recorded only once. The V and J genes are TRBV28 and TRBJ2-7; D is unresolved. The length of the CDR3 is 14 residues. CDR1 is MDHEN and CDR2 is SYDVKM in the germline V gene. Trimming took 5 bases from V and 5 from J, leaving 16 bases between them. The CDR3 spells CASSHDPRFHEQYF. CDR3 in DNA: TGTGCCAGCAGTCATGATCCTAGGTTCCACGAGCAGTACTTC.

This clonotype was counted a few times. This chain joins TRBV12-3 or TRBV12-4 and TRBJ2-5; 8 bases agree with TRBD2. The CDR3 has 15 amino acids. V shed 3 bases, J shed 5 bases, and the junction held 8 bases outside the gene matches. Written as DNA, the CDR3 is TGTGCCAGCAGTTTTGAAGCGGGAGAGTGGGAGACCCAGTACTTC. It specifies CASSFEAGEWETQYF.

CDR3 bases: TGCGCCAGCAGCCAACCCGGACTAGCGGGCCACAATGAGCAGTTCTTC. Translating gives CASSQPGLAGHNEQFF. J is TRBJ2-1 and V is TRBV4-3; TRBD2 aligns across 11 bases. The trim removed 2 bases at V and 5 bases at J, leaving 5 bases unmatched. The CDR3 extends over 16 amino acids. The germline gives CDR1 LGHNA, CDR2 YSLEER.

This clonotype was counted only a few times. V is TRBV9 and J is TRBJ1-2, with TRBD1 as a possible D gene (5 bases). Germline CDR1 reads SGDLS; CDR2 reads YYNGEE. This CDR3 is built from 15 residues. V was shortened by 5 bases and J by 3 bases, with 17 bases between the two germline ends. This CDR3 reads CASSTLPGRYYGYTF. The CDR3 DNA follows: TGTGCCAGCAGTACCCTTCCGGGACGGTACTATGGCTACACCTTC.

The V call is TRBV7-2, the J call TRBJ1-2; D perhaps matches TRBD1 (5 bases). The germline gives CDR1 SGHTA, CDR2 FQGNSA. The CDR3 is 13 residues long. Trimming removed 1 base at V and 8 bases at J, with 11 bases between. The CDR3 here is CASSLESGYGYTF. The CDR3 nucleotides read TGTGCCAGCAGCTTAGAATCAGGGTACGGCTACACCTTC.

This sequence joins TRBV29-1 and TRBJ2-2; D gene ambiguous. V lost 1 base to trimming and J lost 2 bases, with 5 bases between them. The CDR3 runs 13 residues. Germline lookup yields CDR1 SQVTM and CDR2 ANQGSEA. The CDR3 DNA reads as TGCAGCGTTGAAGCGATTAACACCGGGGAGCTGTTTTTT. This translates into CSVEAINTGELFF.

V is TRBV15 and J is TRBJ2-1; D remains unclear. V lost 1 base and J 2 bases, leaving 9 bases between the germline ends. The CDR3 is made up of 15 amino acids. Germline V CDR1 and CDR2: LNHNV, YYDKDF (reference sequence). CDR3 bases: TGTGCCACCAGCAGAGGGTCAGTCCCCTACAATGAGCAGTTCTTC. Its protein product is CATSRGSVPYNEQFF.

This clonotype has more than one count but fewer than ten. V is TRBV4-3 and J is TRBJ1-1, with TRBD1 matching 9 bases. Germline V gives CDR1 LGHNA, CDR2 YSLEER. The CDR3 is 15 amino acids. Trimming at V came to 6 bases and at J to 4 bases, leaving 9 bases not matched to a gene. The CDR3 nucleotides read TGCGCCAGCAGTCCCGGGACAGGGCCGGGCACTGAAGCTTTCTTT. It specifies CASSPGTGPGTEAFF.

As DNA, the CDR3 is TGTGCCAGCAGCGCCGGACAGGGGGGCGGGAAAACCGGGGAGCTGTTTTTT. It translates to CASSAGQGGGKTGELFF. The chain couples TRBV9 to TRBJ2-2; TRBD1 matches 10 bases. Germline V gene lookup returns CDR1 SGDLS and CDR2 YYNGEE. The ends lost 3 bases at V and 5 bases at J; junction bases unmatched: 10. CDR3 size: 17 residues.

This clonotype was detected a few times. As DNA, the CDR3 is TGTGCCAGCAGTTACGGCTACAAGGAAGCTTTCTTT. Translating gives CASSYGYKEAFF. The chain joins TRBV6-6 to TRBJ1-1; no clear D gene. Looked up from germline, CDR1 is MNHNY and CDR2 is SVGAGI (reference sequence). This CDR3 region has 12 residues. The V end was cut by 2 bases, the J end by 8 bases, with 9 bases between.

This clonotype was recorded at least ten times. The chain combines TRBV7-6 with TRBJ1-1, with D unresolved. Germline lookup yields CDR1 SGHVS and CDR2 FNYEAQ. There are 13 residues in the CDR3. Trimming pared 5 bases from V and 1 base from J, leaving 8 bases between. The CDR3: CASSADGNTEAFF. As DNA, the CDR3 is TGTGCCAGCAGCGCAGACGGGAACACTGAAGCTTTCTTT.

The chain uses TRBV7-2 and TRBJ1-2; tentative D call: TRBD1 (5 bases). Germline-derived CDR1 and CDR2 are SGHTA and FQGNSA. The CDR3 extends over 17 amino acids. Between the trimmed V and J ends, which lost 1 base and 8 bases, there was a span of 23 bases. The CDR3 sequence: CASSLVTRESLQSGYTF. The CDR3 coding sequence is TGTGCCAGCAGCTTAGTGACCAGGGAGTCCCTTCAGTCGGGCTACACCTTC.

The CDR3 region is CASSFGLDSYNEQFF. The CDR3 nucleotides are TGCGCCAGCAGCTTTGGACTGGACTCCTACAATGAGCAGTTCTTC. The rearrangement joins TRBV5-1 to TRBJ2-1; tentatively, D is TRBD2 (5 bases). V lost 2 bases, J lost 0 bases, and 9 bases lay in between. The CDR3 totals 15 residues. Germline assignment: CDR1 SGHRS and CDR2 YFSETQ.

This clonotype was seen a few times. V and J are TRBV12-3 or TRBV12-4 and TRBJ2-2; 8 bases align to TRBD2. CDR3 size: 14 residues. V was clipped by 2 bases and J by 4 bases; unmatched bases: 0. The CDR3 loop reads CASSLTSGTGELFF. The CDR3 DNA reads as TGTGCCAGCAGTTTAACTAGCGGCACCGGGGAGCTGTTTTTT.

This sequence joins TRBV27 and TRBJ2-1; the D gene could be TRBD1 or TRBD2 (5 bases each). There are 15 residues in the CDR3. Trimming pared 9 bases from V and 3 bases from J, leaving 18 bases between. The V gene's germline CDR1 is MNHEY and CDR2 SMNVEV (reference sequence). The CDR3 loop is CASTSRDPGYNEQFF. CDR3 coding DNA: TGTGCCAGTACCTCTCGGGACCCAGGCTACAATGAGCAGTTCTTC.

The chain carries TRBV23-1 and TRBJ1-2, with D possibly TRBD1 on 5 matching bases. TRBV23-1 is treated as an ORF (open reading frame) with a function not yet certain. Trimming stripped 4 bases from V and 4 bases from J, with 7 bases between. CDR3 size: 12 residues. The CDR3 coding sequence is TGCGCCAGCAGTCCAGGGCTCTATGGCTACACCTTC. Its protein is CASSPGLYGYTF.

This rearrangement joins TRBV7-2 to TRBJ1-4; 8 positions match TRBD1. Germline-derived CDR1 and CDR2 are SGHTA and FQGNSA. V was pared by 5 bases and J by 7 bases, with 9 bases of the junction left unmatched. The CDR3 runs to 15 residues. The chain's CDR3 is CASSGRQGQSEKLFF. CDR3 bases: TGTGCCAGCAGCGGGAGACAGGGGCAGAGTGAAAAACTGTTTTTT.

V usage is TRBV4-2 and J usage is TRBJ1-5, with D hard to call. V gave up 1 base and J gave up 0 bases, with 10 bases separating them. CDR3 length: 16 residues. CDR1 and CDR2 from the germline V gene are LGHNA and YNFKEQ. This chain's CDR3 is CASSQGVEYSNQPQHF. CDR3 DNA: TGTGCCAGCAGCCAAGGGGTAGAGTATAGCAATCAGCCCCAGCATTTT.

The V and J genes are TRBV29-1 and TRBJ1-1, with 7 bases identical to TRBD1. In germline, CDR1 is SQVTM, CDR2 ANQGSEA. Trimming took 4 bases from V and 4 from J; bases not matched to a gene: 21. The CDR3 consists of 18 residues. CDR3 protein: CSVVGGAAGGLEGTEAFF. The CDR3 DNA reads as TGCAGCGTTGTTGGCGGGGCAGCAGGGGGGTTAGAGGGCACTGAAGCTTTCTTT.

The chain carries TRBV6-6 and TRBJ1-2; 9 bases map to TRBD1. Germline CDR1 reads MNHNY; CDR2 reads SVGAGI (reference sequence). J lost 6 bases, V lost 6 bases, and 17 bases had no gene match. This CDR3 has 17 residues. CDR3 amino acids: CASSLTHRGRKRNGYTF. The CDR3 coding sequence is TGTGCCAGCAGCCTAACCCACAGGGGGCGGAAGAGGAATGGCTACACCTTC.

The chain links TRBV27 to TRBJ2-1; D is perhaps TRBD1 or TRBD2 (5 bases each). The CDR3 loop spans 17 amino acids. Trimming took 5 bases from V and 0 from J, leaving 17 bases between them. The germline gives CDR1 MNHEY, CDR2 SMNVEV (reference sequence). The CDR3 nucleotides read TGTGCCAGCAGTCACAGGCGGGTTCCCAGCTCCTACAATGAGCAGTTCTTC. Translation: CASSHRRVPSSYNEQFF.

The table lists this clonotype with a few counts. J is TRBJ2-2 and V is TRBV7-2; D is uncertain. Germline values: CDR1 SGHTA, CDR2 FQGNSA. V was clipped by 0 bases and J by 2 bases, with 7 bases between them. The CDR3 is 15 residues long. The DNA of the CDR3 is TGTGCCAGCAGCTTAGCGAAAATTAACACCGGGGAGCTGTTTTTT. Encoded protein: CASSLAKINTGELFF.

This clonotype was counted a single time. The chain recombines TRBV19 with TRBJ2-1; TRBD2 is a possible D gene (6 bases). The CDR3 is 12 residues long. CDR1 LNHDA and CDR2 SQIVND come from the germline V gene (reference sequence). V gave up 2 bases and J gave up 10 bases, with 9 bases separating them. The CDR3 reads CASSIRGGEQFF. Written as DNA, the CDR3 is TGTGCCAGTAGTATACGCGGAGGGGAGCAGTTCTTC.